The 19 T cell receptor beta chains below were found in one sample sequenced in a study of blood T cell repertoires in COVID-19. TCRdb's table, derived via immunoSEQ multiplex PCR, lists solely in-frame clones and lacks some. The sample holds about 46,000 clones, approximately 90% seen once. The material sequenced was peripheral blood. Every receptor here comes from a man aged 50-60 years with active COVID-19.

The chain carries TRBV3-1 (or the pseudogene TRBV3-2) and TRBJ2-1, with a weak D call TRBD2 (5 bases). Germline CDR1 is LGHDT and CDR2 is YNNKEL (reference sequence). CDR3 size: 20 residues. V shed 1 base and J shed 0 bases, with 22 bases lying between them. The CDR3 DNA sequence: TGTGCCAGCAGCCAAGGAAAAGCCTGGGAGCACCCAGACTCCTACAATGAGCAGTTCTTC. Its translation is CASSQGKAWEHPDSYNEQFF.

The V and J genes are TRBV7-6 and TRBJ1-2, with TRBD1 as a possible D gene (5 bases). The CDR3 runs 14 residues. Germline CDR1 reads SGHVS; CDR2 reads FNYEAQ. Trimming left V 0 bases short and J 6 bases short, with 11 bases between. This CDR3 reads CASSLAAGIDGYTF. Here the CDR3 DNA reads TGTGCCAGCAGCTTAGCAGCAGGGATAGATGGCTACACCTTC. The complete variable domain, with remaining parts taken from reference TRBV7-6 and TRBJ1-2, reads GAGVSQSPRYKVTKRGQDVALRCDPISGHVSLYWYRQALGQGPEFLTYFNYEAQQDKSGLPNDRFSAERPEGSISTLTIQRTEQRDSAMYRCASSLAAGIDGYTFGSGTRLTVV.

The chain uses TRBV25-1 and TRBJ2-1, with TRBD2 matching 10 bases. V trimming: 8 bases; J trimming: 5 bases; junction bases outside the gene matches: 9. The germline CDR1 and CDR2 sequences are MGHDK and SYGVNS. This CDR3 has 15 amino acids. CDR3 sequence reads: CASRPPSGSDNEQFF. CDR3 in DNA: TGTGCCAGCCGCCCGCCTAGCGGGAGTGACAATGAGCAGTTCTTC.

CDR3 in amino acids: CASTPGGQGYEQYF. CDR3 DNA: TGTGCCAGCACCCCGGGAGGCCAGGGGTACGAGCAGTACTTC. The chain couples TRBV7-9 to TRBJ2-7, with a weak D call TRBD2 (7 bases). Germline-derived CDR1 and CDR2 are SEHNR and FQNEAQ (reference sequence). The CDR3 covers 14 residues. V was shortened by 7 bases and J by 4 bases, with 17 bases between the two germline ends.

The chain carries TRBV3-1 (or the pseudogene TRBV3-2) and TRBJ1-5, with a weak D call TRBD1 (5 bases). The V and J ends lost 2 bases and 6 bases respectively, with 14 bases between them. CDR1 and CDR2 (germline): LGHDT, YNNKEL (reference sequence). This CDR3 has 15 residues. CDR3 DNA: TGTGCCAGCAGCCAAACAGGCGCCGAGGCTCAGCCCCAGCATTTT. Protein product: CASSQTGAEAQPQHF.

The chain uses TRBV2 and TRBJ1-4, with D uncertain. Germline loops: CDR1 SNHLY, CDR2 FYNNEI. The CDR3 has 14 residues. Trimming took off 4 bases at V and 2 bases at J, with 8 bases between the two ends. The CDR3 protein is CASSVQLTNEKLFF. The CDR3, as DNA: TGTGCCAGCAGTGTTCAACTTACTAATGAAAAACTGTTTTTT.

The rearrangement links TRBV10-3 to TRBJ2-1, with 13 bases lining up with TRBD2. V lost 4 bases to trimming and J lost 12 bases; unmatched junction nucleotides: 12. Germline V gene sequence: CDR1 ENHRY, CDR2 SYGVKD. CDR3 length equals 16 residues. CDR3 protein: CAISATSGRARGGQFF. The CDR3 DNA follows: TGTGCCATCAGTGCTACTAGCGGGAGGGCCCGGGGGGGGCAGTTCTTC.

The V call is TRBV6-2 or TRBV6-3, the J call TRBJ1-2, with D tentatively TRBD1 (6 bases). V was clipped by 2 bases and J by 4 bases, with 14 bases between them. This CDR3 spans 15 amino acids. Germline V gene lookup returns CDR1 MNHEY and CDR2 SVGEGT. The CDR3 sequence: CASSYPGHSGYGYTF. The CDR3 nucleotides are TGTGCCAGCAGTTACCCGGGACATTCGGGCTATGGCTACACCTTC.

The V and J genes are TRBV3-1 (or the pseudogene TRBV3-2) and TRBJ2-3, with D unclear. The CDR3 extends over 14 amino acids. Germline V gene data show CDR1 as LGHDT and CDR2 as YNNKEL (reference sequence). The V end was cut by 0 bases, the J end by 5 bases, with 9 bases between. CDR3 residues: CASSQEYRRDTQYF. The CDR3 DNA follows: TGTGCCAGCAGCCAAGAGTACCGGAGAGATACGCAGTATTTT.

V is TRBV29-1 and J is TRBJ1-4; 7 nucleotides match TRBD1. V shed 1 base and J 12 bases; nucleotides not matched to a gene: 2. Germline CDR1 SQVTM, CDR2 ANQGSEA. CDR3 length: 11 amino acids. For the CDR3, the DNA is TGCAGCGTTGAAGCCACAGGGGAACTGTTTTTT. Encoded protein: CSVEATGELFF.

The V and J genes are TRBV7-8 and TRBJ1-1; tentative D call: TRBD1 (5 bases). The CDR3 spans 13 residues. V lost 6 bases and J lost 8, with 16 bases in between. CDR1 is SGHVS and CDR2 is FQNEAQ in the germline V gene. CDR3 amino acids: CASRHRRDSEAFF. CDR3 nucleotide sequence: TGTGCCAGCAGGCACAGGAGAGACAGCGAAGCTTTCTTT.

This rearrangement joins TRBV28 to TRBJ2-2, with 8 bases aligning to TRBD2. This CDR3 has 17 residues. CDR1 is MDHEN, CDR2 SYDVKM, per germline. V lost 6 bases, J lost 7 bases, and 16 bases stayed unmatched. The CDR3 here is CASRPRSSGRSGGELFF. CDR3 DNA sequence: TGTGCCAGCAGACCCCGGTCCAGCGGGAGAAGTGGCGGGGAGCTGTTTTTT.

In its sample, this clone was seen once. The chain joins TRBV3-1 (or the pseudogene TRBV3-2) to TRBJ1-3; D not resolved. Germline lookup yields CDR1 LGHDT and CDR2 YNNKEL (reference sequence). The V and J ends lost 4 bases and 4 bases respectively, with 8 bases between them. This CDR3 has 13 residues. Written as DNA, the CDR3 is TGTGCCAGCAGCCGTTCCGGGGGAAACACCATATATTTT. This translates into CASSRSGGNTIYF.

The rearrangement links TRBV19 to TRBJ1-1; D is uncertain. Germline lookup yields CDR1 LNHDA and CDR2 SQIVND (reference sequence). The CDR3 has 13 amino acids. Trimming left V 1 base short and J 8 bases short, with 11 bases between. The CDR3 spells CASSIGQGGEAFF. As DNA, the CDR3 is TGTGCCAGTAGTATAGGACAAGGAGGGGAAGCTTTCTTT.

The chain has TRBV10-3 and TRBJ2-3; the D gene is possibly TRBD1 (6 bases). This CDR3 has 14 amino acids. Germline CDR1 reads ENHRY; CDR2 reads SYGVKD. V gave up 6 bases and J gave up 0 bases, with 10 bases separating them. CDR3 DNA: TGTGCCATCAGGGGGGCGGTTAGCACAGATACGCAGTATTTT. Its protein product is CAIRGAVSTDTQYF.

This sequence joins TRBV2 and TRBJ2-1; D ambiguous. Between the trimmed V and J ends, which lost 7 bases and 5 bases, there was a span of 9 bases. CDR3 length: 12 amino acids. The V gene's germline CDR1 is SNHLY and CDR2 FYNNEI. The CDR3 DNA is TGTGCCAGCACTAAAGAGAACAATGAGCAGTTCTTC. It translates to CASTKENNEQFF.

In its sample, this clone was seen once. This sequence joins TRBV12-1 and TRBJ2-7; the table gives TRBD1 as D, unverified against the DNA. TRBV12-1 is deemed a pseudogene. The length of the CDR3 is 19 residues. The CDR3 spells CASSSGRDRGPRWAYEQYF. DNA for the CDR3: TGTGCCAGCAGCTCGGGTCGGGACAGGGGGCCAAGGTGGGCCTACGAGCAGTACTTC.

The chain is built from TRBV28 and TRBJ2-5; 8 bases line up with TRBD1. This CDR3 region has 15 residues. CDR1 MDHEN and CDR2 SYDVKM come from the germline V gene. V gave up 6 bases and J gave up 2 bases; unmatched junction bases: 8. CDR3 sequence: CASSSGQGRQETQYF. The CDR3 nucleotides read TGTGCCAGCAGCTCTGGACAGGGCCGGCAAGAGACCCAGTACTTC.

The chain joins TRBV2 to TRBJ2-3; 8 bases are a match to TRBD2. CDR3 length: 13 amino acids. The germline V gene has CDR1 SNHLY and CDR2 FYNNEI. The V and J ends lost 5 bases and 6 bases, in that order; junction bases with no gene match: 4. The CDR3 protein is CASSIAGRDTQYF. The CDR3, as DNA: TGTGCCAGCAGTATAGCGGGAAGGGATACGCAGTATTTT. The entire variable domain, with the rest obtained from reference TRBV2 and TRBJ2-3, is as follows: EPEVTQTPSHQVTQMGQEVILRCVPISNHLYFYWYRQILGQKVEFLVSFYNNEISEKSEIFDDQFSVERPDGSNFTLKIRSTKLEDSAMYFCASSIAGRDTQYFGPGTRLTVL.